These T cell receptor beta chains were read from a single sample in a study of naive and memory T cell subsets. A single record per CDR3 protein comes from TCRdb applying MiXCR to the 5' RACE reads. This table holds approximately 49,000 distinct CDR3 sequences, 4.7% found once. Receptors originate from a female donor in good health. Both conserved end residues are part of each CDR3. D genes are given only for firm matches. Clone size is shown for a subset of rows, as once, few, many or a class of expanded clone.

many,TRBV4-1,TRBJ2-7,.,TGCGCCAGCAGCCAAGGGTGGGTAGGAAAGCAGTACTTC,CASSQGWVGKQYF
many,TRBV2,TRBJ2-4,.,TGTGCCAGCAGTGCCGTATTATCCAGGGGAAGAAACATTCAGTACTTC,CASSAVLSRGRNIQYF
many,TRBV7-2,TRBJ2-3,.,TGTGCCAGCACCCCTGTACAGGCGGCAGATACGCAGTATTTT,CASTPVQAADTQYF
many,TRBV28,TRBJ2-3,TRBD2,TGTGCCAGCAGTTGGGGGGCTAGCGGGAGTCTAATGTTCACAGATACGCAGTATTTT,CASSWGASGSLMFTDTQYF
.,TRBV7-2,TRBJ2-1,TRBD2,TGTGCCAGCAGCCGCAAGACTAGCGGGAGGGGCAATGAGCAGTTCTTC,CASSRKTSGRGNEQFF
many,TRBV29-1,TRBJ1-5,.,TGCAGCGTTGAGGTCCGACAACGGCAGCATTTT,CSVEVRQRQHF
few,TRBV19,TRBJ1-5,.,TGTGCCAGTAGACCCTTACAGAGCAATCAGCCCCAGCATTTT,CASRPLQSNQPQHF
many,TRBV29-1,TRBJ2-7,TRBD2,TGCAGCGTTGAAATACCCTTTCCCTTCTGGACTAGCGGTCCCACGGAGCAGTACTTC,CSVEIPFPFWTSGPTEQYF
many,TRBV24-1,TRBJ2-3,TRBD1,TGTGCCACCTCGGGACAGGGCAACCCGGATACGCAGTATTTT,CATSGQGNPDTQYF
many,TRBV14,TRBJ2-7,TRBD2,TGTGCCAGCAGCCAGGAACTAGCGGGCAGTGTCGAGCAGTACTTC,CASSQELAGSVEQYF
few,TRBV12-3/TRBV12-4,TRBJ1-5,.,TGTGCCAGCAGTTTAGAGTCCGGCGGGCATGGACAGCCCCAGCATTTT,CASSLESGGHGQPQHF
many,TRBV20-1,TRBJ2-6,TRBD1,TGCAGTGCTAGAGAGGGACAGTTCTACTCTGGGGCCAACGTCCTGACTTTC,CSAREGQFYSGANVLTF
.,TRBV7-9,TRBJ2-7,TRBD2,TGTGCCAGCAGCCCCACTAGCGGGAGGGACCCCTACGAGCAGTACTTC,CASSPTSGRDPYEQYF
many,TRBV2,TRBJ1-5,TRBD1,TGTGCCAGCAGCGGACAGGGGGGTCAGCCCCAGCATTTT,CASSGQGGQPQHF
many,TRBV20-1,TRBJ2-7,.,TGCAGTGCTAGAGATCCGACAGGCCCCTACGAGCAGTACTTC,CSARDPTGPYEQYF
few,TRBV30,TRBJ1-3,.,TGTGCCTGGGATCAAAGCGGACGGACACTCTCTGGAAACACCATATATTTT,CAWDQSGRTLSGNTIYF
.,TRBV13,TRBJ2-7,.,TGTGCCAGCAGCTTAGCCGGAGTGAGGGGAAATCTCTACGAGCAGTACTTC,CASSLAGVRGNLYEQYF
few,TRBV4-2,TRBJ2-1,.,TGTGCCAGCAGCCAAGGGCCGGGCGGGGTGTACAATGAGCAGTTCTTC,CASSQGPGGVYNEQFF
many,TRBV3-1,TRBJ2-3,TRBD1,TGTGCCAGCAGCCGAAACAGGGGGTATACGCAGTATTTT,CASSRNRGYTQYF